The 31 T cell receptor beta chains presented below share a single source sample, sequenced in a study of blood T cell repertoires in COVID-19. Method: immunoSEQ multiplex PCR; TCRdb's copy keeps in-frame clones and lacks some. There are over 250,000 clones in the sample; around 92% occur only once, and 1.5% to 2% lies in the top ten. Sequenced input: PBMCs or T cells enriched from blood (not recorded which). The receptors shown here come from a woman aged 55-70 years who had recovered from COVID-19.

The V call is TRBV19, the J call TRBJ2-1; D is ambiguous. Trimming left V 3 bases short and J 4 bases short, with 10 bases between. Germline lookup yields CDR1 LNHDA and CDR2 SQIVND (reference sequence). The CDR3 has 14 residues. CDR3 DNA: TGTGCCAGTAGTATGGTTGGCGGATACAATGAGCAGTTCTTC. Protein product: CASSMVGGYNEQFF. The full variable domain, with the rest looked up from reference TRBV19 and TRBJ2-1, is DGGITQSPKYLFRKEGQNVTLSCEQNLNHDAMYWYRQDPGQGLRLIYYSQIVNDFQKGDIAEGYSVSREKKESFPLTVTSAQKNPTAFYLCASSMVGGYNEQFFGPGTRLTVL.

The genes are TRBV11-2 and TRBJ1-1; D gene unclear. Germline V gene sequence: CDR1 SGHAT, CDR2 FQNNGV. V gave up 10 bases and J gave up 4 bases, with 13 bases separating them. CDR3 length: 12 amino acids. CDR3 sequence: CAISGLGTEAFF. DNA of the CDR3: TGTGCCATTTCGGGTTTGGGCACTGAAGCTTTCTTT.

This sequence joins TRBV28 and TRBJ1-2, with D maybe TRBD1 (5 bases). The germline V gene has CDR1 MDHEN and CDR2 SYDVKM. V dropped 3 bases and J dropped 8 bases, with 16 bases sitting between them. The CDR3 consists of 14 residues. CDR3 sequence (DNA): TGTGCCAGCAGTTTGGGACTCCTCATCGCGGGCTACACCTTC. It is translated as CASSLGLLIAGYTF.

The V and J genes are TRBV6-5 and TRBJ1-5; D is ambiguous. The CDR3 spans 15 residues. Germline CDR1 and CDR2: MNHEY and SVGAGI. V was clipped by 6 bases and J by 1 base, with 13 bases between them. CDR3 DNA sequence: TGTGCCAGCAGGGTATCTTGGGAGAGCAATCAGCCCCAGCATTTT. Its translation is CASRVSWESNQPQHF.

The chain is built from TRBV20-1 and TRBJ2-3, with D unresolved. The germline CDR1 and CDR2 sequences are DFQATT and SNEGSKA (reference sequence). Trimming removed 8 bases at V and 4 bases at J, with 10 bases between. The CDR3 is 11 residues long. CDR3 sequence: CSPKSPDTQYF. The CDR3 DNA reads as TGCAGTCCAAAATCCCCAGATACGCAGTATTTT.

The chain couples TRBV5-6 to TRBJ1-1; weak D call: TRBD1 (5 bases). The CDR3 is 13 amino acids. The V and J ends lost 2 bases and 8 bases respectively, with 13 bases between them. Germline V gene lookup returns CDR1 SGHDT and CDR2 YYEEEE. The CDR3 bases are TGTGCCAGCAGCTTTTGGGTGACAGACGAAGCTTTCTTT. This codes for CASSFWVTDEAFF.

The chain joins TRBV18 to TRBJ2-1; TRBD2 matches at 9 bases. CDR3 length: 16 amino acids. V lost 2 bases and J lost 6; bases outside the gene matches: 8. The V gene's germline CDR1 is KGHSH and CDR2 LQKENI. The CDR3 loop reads CASSPKTGLASNEQFF. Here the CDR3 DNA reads TGTGCCAGCTCACCAAAAACGGGACTAGCCTCCAATGAGCAGTTCTTC.

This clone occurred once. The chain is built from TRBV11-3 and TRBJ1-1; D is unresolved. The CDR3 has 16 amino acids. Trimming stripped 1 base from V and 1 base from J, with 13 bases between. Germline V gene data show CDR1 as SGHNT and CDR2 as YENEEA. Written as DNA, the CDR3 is TGTGCCAGCAGCTTAGCGGTCAATCTAAAGAACACTGAAGCTTTCTTT. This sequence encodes CASSLAVNLKNTEAFF.

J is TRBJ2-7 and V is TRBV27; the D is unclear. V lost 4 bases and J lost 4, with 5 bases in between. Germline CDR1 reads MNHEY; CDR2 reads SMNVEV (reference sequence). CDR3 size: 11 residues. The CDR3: CASSSVYEQYF. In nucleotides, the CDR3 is TGTGCCAGCAGTTCGGTGTACGAGCAGTACTTC.

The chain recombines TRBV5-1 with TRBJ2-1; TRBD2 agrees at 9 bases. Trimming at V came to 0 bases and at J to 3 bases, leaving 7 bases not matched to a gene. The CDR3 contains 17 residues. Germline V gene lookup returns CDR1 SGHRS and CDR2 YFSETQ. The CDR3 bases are TGCGCCAGCAGCTTGGATAGCGGGGGCTGGGTCTACAATGAGCAGTTCTTC. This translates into CASSLDSGGWVYNEQFF.

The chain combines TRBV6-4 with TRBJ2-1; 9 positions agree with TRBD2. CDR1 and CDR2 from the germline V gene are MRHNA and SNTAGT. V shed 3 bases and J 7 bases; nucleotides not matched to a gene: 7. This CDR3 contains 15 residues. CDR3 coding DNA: TGTGCCAGCAGTGAGGCGGGAGGGCCGGCAAATGAGCAGTTCTTC. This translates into CASSEAGGPANEQFF.

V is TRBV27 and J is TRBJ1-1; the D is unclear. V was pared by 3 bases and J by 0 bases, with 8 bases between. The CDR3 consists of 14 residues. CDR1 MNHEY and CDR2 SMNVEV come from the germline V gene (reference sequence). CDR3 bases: TGTGCCAGCAGTTTTAAAACAATGAACACTGAAGCTTTCTTT. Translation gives CASSFKTMNTEAFF.

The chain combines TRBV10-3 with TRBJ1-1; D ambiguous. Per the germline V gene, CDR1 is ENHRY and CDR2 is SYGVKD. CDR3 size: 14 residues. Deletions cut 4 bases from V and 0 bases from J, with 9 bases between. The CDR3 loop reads CAISALHLNTEAFF. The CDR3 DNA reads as TGTGCCATCAGTGCCCTCCACTTGAACACTGAAGCTTTCTTT.

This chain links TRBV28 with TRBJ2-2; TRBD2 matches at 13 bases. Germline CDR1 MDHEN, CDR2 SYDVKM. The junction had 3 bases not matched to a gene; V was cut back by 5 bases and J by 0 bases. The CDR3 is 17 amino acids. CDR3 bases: TGTGCCAGCAGTCCGACTAGCGGGAGGTCGAACACCGGGGAGCTGTTTTTT. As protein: CASSPTSGRSNTGELFF.

This CDR3 is CASRTQGASNYGYTF. The CDR3 DNA reads as TGCGCCAGCCGAACACAGGGGGCTTCTAACTATGGCTACACCTTC. This chain links TRBV5-1 with TRBJ1-2; 9 bases match TRBD1. The CDR3 runs 15 residues. Germline V gene data show CDR1 as SGHRS and CDR2 as YFSETQ. J lost 0 bases, V lost 7 bases, and 7 bases had no gene match.

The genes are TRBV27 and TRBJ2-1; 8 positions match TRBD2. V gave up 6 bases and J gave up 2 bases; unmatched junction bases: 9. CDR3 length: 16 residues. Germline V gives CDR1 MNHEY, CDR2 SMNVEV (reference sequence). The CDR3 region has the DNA TGTGCCAGCAGGGGATTAGCGGGAACCACCTACAATGAGCAGTTCTTC. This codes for CASRGLAGTTYNEQFF.

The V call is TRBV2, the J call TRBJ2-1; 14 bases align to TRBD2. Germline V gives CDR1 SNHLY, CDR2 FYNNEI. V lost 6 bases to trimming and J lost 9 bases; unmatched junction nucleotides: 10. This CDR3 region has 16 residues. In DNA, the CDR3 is TGTGCCAGCAGCTTACCGACTAGCGGGGGGGCCGGTGAGCAGTTCTTC. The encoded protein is CASSLPTSGGAGEQFF.

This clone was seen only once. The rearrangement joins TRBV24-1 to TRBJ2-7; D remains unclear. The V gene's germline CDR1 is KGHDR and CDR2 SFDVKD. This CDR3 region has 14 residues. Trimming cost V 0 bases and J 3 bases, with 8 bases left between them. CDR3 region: CATSDLGRYYEQYF. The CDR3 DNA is TGTGCCACCAGTGATTTGGGCAGGTACTACGAGCAGTACTTC.

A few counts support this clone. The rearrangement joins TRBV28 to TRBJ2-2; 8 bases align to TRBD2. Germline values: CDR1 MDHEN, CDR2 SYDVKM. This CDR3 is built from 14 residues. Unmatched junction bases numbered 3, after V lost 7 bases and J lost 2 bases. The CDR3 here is CASTGGRNTGELFF. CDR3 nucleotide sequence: TGTGCCAGCACGGGGGGGCGTAACACCGGGGAGCTGTTTTTT.

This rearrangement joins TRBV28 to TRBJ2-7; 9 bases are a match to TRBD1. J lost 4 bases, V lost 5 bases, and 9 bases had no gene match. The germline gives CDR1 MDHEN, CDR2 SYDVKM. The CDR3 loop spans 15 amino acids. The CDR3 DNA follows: TGTGCCAGCAGTGGGAGTGGGACAGGGTATTACGAGCAGTACTTC. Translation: CASSGSGTGYYEQYF.

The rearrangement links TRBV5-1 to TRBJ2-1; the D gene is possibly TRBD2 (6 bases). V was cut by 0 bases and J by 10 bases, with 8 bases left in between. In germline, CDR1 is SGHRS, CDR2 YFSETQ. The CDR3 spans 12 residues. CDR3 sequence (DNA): TGCGCCAGCAGCTTGGCTAGCGTAGAGCAGTTCTTC. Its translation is CASSLASVEQFF.

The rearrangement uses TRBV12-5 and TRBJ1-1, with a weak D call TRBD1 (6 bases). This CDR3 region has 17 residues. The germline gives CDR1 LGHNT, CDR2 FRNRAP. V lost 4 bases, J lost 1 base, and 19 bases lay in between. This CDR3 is CASGSARGTASNTEAFF. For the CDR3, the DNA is TGTGCTAGTGGTTCCGCAAGGGGGACGGCTTCGAACACTGAAGCTTTCTTT.

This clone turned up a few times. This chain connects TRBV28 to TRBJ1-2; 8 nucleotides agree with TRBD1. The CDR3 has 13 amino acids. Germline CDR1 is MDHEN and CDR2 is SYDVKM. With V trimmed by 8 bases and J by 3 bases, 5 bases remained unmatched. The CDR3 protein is CASWTGSHYGYTF. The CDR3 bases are TGTGCCAGCTGGACAGGGTCTCACTATGGCTACACCTTC.

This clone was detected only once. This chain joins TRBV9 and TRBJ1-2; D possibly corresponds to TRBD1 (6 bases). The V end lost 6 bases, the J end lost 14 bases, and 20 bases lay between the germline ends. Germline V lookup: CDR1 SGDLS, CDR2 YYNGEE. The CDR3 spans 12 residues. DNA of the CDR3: TGTGCCAGCACCGCTCAGTTGGGGGCTTGGACCTTC. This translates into CASTAQLGAWTF.

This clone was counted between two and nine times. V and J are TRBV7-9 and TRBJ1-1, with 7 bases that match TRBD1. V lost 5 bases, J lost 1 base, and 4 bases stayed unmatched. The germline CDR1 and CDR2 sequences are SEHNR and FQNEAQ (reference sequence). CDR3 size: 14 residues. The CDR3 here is CASSPDRPNTEAFF. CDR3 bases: TGTGCCAGCAGCCCGGACAGGCCGAACACTGAAGCTTTCTTT.

CDR3 sequence: CASSQGGGDTGELFF. Here the CDR3 DNA reads TGTGCCAGCAGCCAAGGGGGGGGCGACACCGGGGAGCTGTTTTTT. The chain carries TRBV4-2 and TRBJ2-2; maybe TRBD2 (7 bases). The CDR3 length is 15 residues. The germline V and J ends were trimmed by 1 base and 3 bases, with 9 bases remaining between them. Germline values: CDR1 LGHNA, CDR2 YNFKEQ.

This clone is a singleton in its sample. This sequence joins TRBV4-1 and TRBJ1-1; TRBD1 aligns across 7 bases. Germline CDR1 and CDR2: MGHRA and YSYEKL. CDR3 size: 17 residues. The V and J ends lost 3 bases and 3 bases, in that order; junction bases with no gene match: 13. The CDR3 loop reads CASSHQIDRDRHTEAFF. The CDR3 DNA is TGCGCCAGCAGCCATCAGATTGACAGGGACCGTCACACTGAAGCTTTCTTT.

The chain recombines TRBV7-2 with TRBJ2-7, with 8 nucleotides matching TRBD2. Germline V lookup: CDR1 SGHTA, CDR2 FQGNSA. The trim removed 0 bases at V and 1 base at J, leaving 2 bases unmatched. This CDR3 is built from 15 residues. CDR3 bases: TGTGCCAGCAGCTTAGCAGCGGGGGTTTCCTACGAGCAGTACTTC. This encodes CASSLAAGVSYEQYF.

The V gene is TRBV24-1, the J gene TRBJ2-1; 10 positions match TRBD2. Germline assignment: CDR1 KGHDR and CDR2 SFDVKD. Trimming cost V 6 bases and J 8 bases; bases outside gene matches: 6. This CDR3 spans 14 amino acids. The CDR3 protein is CATSPASGSYEQFF. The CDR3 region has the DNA TGTGCCACCAGTCCGGCTAGCGGGAGCTATGAGCAGTTCTTC.

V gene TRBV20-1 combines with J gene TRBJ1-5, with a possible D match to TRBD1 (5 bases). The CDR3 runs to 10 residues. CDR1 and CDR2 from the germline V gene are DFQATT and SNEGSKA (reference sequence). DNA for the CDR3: TGCACCCTACAGGCGCAGCCCCAGCATTTT. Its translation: CTLQAQPQHF.

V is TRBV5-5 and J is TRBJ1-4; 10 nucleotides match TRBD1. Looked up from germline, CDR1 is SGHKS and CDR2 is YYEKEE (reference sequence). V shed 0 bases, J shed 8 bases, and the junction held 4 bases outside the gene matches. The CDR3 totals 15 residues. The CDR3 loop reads CASSLDGQGGEKLFF. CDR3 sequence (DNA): TGTGCCAGCAGCTTGGATGGACAGGGGGGAGAAAAACTGTTTTTT.